The sample holds a few counts of the clone carrying this T cell receptor beta chain. This may arise from a read error, as a much more abundant clone is one base away. All patients reached thyroid surgery having received no treatment beforehand. This sample was included in a study of metastatic and nonmetastatic thyroid tumors. Study overall: Peripheral blood and tumor or nodule samples from malignant and benign thyroid patients were compared.

Losses at the gene ends were 2 bases for V and 3 bases for J; bases not matched to a gene: 9. Germline CDR1 and CDR2: MNHNY and SVGAGI (reference sequence). This CDR3 contains 18 residues. TCRdb re-clonotyped the PCR reads via MiXCR. The data contain some 55,000 clones, 20% of them singletons. The clonotype was recovered from a female donor with papillary thyroid cancer or a benign thyroid nodule (not recorded which). Some clones in this sample may be carry-over from other donors' samples. This chain joins TRBV6-6 and TRBJ1-4, with 10 bases identical to TRBD1. Sequenced sample: blood. CDR3 DNA: TGTGCCAGCAGTTACCACCTGAGACAGGGGGCGCCTAATGAAAAACTGTTTTTT. Translating it yields CASSYHLRQGAPNEKLFF.